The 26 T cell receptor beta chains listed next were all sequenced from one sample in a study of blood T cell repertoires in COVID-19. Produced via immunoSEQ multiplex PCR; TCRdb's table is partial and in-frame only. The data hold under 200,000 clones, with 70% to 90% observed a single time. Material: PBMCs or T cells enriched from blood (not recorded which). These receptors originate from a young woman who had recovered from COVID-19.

The CDR3 sequence is CASSNTVQETQYF. The CDR3, as DNA: TGTGCCAGTAGTAATACAGTTCAAGAGACCCAGTACTTC. The chain uses TRBV19 and TRBJ2-5; no clear D gene. V lost 4 bases and J 2 bases, leaving 8 bases between the germline ends. Germline V gene sequence: CDR1 LNHDA, CDR2 SQIVND (reference sequence). The CDR3 spans 13 residues.

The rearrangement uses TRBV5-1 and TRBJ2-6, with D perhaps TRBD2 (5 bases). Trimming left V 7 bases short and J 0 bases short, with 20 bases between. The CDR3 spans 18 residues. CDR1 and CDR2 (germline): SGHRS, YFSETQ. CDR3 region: CASATFGGQTSGANVLTF. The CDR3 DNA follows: TGCGCCAGCGCAACGTTCGGCGGGCAGACCTCTGGGGCCAACGTCCTGACTTTC.

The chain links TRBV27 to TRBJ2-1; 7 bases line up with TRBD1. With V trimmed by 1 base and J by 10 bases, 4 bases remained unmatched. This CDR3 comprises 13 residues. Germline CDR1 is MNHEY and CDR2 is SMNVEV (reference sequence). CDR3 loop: CASSLLTRGEQFF. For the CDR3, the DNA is TGTGCCAGCAGTTTATTGACCAGGGGGGAGCAGTTCTTC.

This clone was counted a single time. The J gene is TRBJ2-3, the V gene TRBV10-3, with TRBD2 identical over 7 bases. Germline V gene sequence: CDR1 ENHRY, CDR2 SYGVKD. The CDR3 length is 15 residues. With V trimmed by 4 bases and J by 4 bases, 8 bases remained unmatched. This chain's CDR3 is CAISVGGSRADTQYF. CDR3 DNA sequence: TGTGCCATCAGTGTAGGCGGGAGTAGGGCAGATACGCAGTATTTT.

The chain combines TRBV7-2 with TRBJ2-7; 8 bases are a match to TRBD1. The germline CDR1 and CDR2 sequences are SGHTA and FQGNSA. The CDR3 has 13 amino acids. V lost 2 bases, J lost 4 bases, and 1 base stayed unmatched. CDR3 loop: CASSLWTGYEQYF. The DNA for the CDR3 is TGTGCCAGCAGCTTATGGACAGGGTACGAGCAGTACTTC. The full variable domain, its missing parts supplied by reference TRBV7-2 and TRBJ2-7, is GAGVSQSPSNKVTEKGKDVELRCDPISGHTALYWYRQSLGQGLEFLIYFQGNSAPDKSGLPSDRFSAERTGGSVSTLTIQRTQQEDSAVYLCASSLWTGYEQYFGPGTRLTVT.

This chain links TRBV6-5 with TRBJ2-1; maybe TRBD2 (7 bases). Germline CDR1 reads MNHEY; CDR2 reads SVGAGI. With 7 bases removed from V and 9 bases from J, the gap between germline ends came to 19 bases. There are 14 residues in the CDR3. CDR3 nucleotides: TGTGCCAGCACCTCAGCCGGGGGGCCAATTGAGCAGTTCTTC. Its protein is CASTSAGGPIEQFF.

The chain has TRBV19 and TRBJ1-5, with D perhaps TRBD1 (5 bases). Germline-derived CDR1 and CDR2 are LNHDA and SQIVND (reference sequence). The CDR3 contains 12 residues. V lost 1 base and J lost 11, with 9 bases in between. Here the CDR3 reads CASSIGGPAQHF. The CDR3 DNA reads TGTGCCAGTAGTATAGGGGGCCCGGCCCAGCATTTT.

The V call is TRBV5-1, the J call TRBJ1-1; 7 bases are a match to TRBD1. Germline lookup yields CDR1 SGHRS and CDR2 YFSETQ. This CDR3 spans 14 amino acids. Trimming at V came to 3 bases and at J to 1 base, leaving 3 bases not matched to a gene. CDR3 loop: CASSWGTENTEAFF. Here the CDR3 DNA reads TGCGCCAGCAGCTGGGGGACAGAGAACACTGAAGCTTTCTTT.

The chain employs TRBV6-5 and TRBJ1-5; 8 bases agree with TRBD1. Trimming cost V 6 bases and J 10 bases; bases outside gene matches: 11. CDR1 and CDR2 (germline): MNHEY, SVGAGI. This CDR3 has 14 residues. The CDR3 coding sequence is TGTGCCAGCAGCACTCAAGGACAGGGAGTACCCCAGCATTTT. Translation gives CASSTQGQGVPQHF.

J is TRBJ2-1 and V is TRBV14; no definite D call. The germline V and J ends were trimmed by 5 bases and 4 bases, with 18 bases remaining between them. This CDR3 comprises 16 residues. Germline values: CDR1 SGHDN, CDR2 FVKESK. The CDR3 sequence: CASSEARNAPYNEQFF. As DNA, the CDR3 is TGTGCCAGCAGCGAGGCGCGAAATGCCCCATACAATGAGCAGTTCTTC.

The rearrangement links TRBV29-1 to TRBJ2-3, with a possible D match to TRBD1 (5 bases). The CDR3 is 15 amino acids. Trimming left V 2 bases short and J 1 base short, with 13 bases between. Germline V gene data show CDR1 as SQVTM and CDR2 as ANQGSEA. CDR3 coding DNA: TGCAGCGTTGAAACCGCAGGGTTCGGCACAGATACGCAGTATTTT. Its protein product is CSVETAGFGTDTQYF.

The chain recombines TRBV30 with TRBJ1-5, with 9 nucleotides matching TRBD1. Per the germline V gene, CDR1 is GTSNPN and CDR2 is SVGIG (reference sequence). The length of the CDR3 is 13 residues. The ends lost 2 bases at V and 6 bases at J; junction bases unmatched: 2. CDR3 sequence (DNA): TGTGCCTGGAGTAGACAGGGGGGTCAGCCCCAGCATTTT. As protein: CAWSRQGGQPQHF.

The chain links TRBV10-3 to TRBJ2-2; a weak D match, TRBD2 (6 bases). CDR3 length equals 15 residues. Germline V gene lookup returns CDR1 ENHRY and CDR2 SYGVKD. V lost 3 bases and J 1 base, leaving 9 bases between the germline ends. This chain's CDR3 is CAISDGGRNTGELFF. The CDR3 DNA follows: TGTGCCATCAGTGACGGAGGGCGGAACACCGGGGAGCTGTTTTTT.

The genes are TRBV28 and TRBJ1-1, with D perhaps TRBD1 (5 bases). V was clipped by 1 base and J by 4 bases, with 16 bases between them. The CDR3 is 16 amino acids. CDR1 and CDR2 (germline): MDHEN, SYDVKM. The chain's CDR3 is CASSLLLGLGGTEAFF. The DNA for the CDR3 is TGTGCCAGCAGTTTATTACTCGGGTTGGGGGGCACTGAAGCTTTCTTT.

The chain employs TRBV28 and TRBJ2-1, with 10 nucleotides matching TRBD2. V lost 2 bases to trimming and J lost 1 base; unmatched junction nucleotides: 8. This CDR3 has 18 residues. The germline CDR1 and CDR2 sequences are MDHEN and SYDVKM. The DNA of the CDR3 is TGTGCCAGCAGTTTAAGTTTTGGGACTAGCGTTTCCTACAATGAGCAGTTCTTC. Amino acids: CASSLSFGTSVSYNEQFF.

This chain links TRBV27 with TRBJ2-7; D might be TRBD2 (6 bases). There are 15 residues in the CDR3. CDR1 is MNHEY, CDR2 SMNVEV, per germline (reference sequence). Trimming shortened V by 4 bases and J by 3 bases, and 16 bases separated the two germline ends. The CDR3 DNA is TGTGCCAGCAGTTCCTTTGGGGCGGGAAGCTACGAGCAGTACTTC. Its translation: CASSSFGAGSYEQYF.

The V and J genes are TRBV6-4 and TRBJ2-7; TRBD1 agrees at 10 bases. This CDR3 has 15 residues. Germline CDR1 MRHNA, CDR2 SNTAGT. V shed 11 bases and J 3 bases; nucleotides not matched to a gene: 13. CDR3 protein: CAVTGGTGAIYEQYF. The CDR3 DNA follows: TGTGCCGTTACGGGGGGGACAGGGGCGATCTACGAGCAGTACTTC.

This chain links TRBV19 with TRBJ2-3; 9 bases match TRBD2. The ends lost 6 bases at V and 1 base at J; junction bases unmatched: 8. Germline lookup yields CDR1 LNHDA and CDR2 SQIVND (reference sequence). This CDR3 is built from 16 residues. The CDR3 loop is CASRALERGGTDTQYF. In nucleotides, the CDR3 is TGTGCCAGTAGAGCCCTAGAGCGGGGGGGCACAGATACGCAGTATTTT.

CDR3 residues: CASSPQGSYTEAFF. The CDR3 coding sequence is TGTGCCAGCAGCCCACAGGGGAGCTACACTGAAGCTTTCTTT. The V call is TRBV3-1 (or the pseudogene TRBV3-2), the J call TRBJ1-1; 7 bases match TRBD1. The CDR3 loop spans 14 amino acids. Germline V gene lookup returns CDR1 LGHDT and CDR2 YNNKEL (reference sequence). V trimming: 4 bases; J trimming: 3 bases; junction bases outside the gene matches: 5.

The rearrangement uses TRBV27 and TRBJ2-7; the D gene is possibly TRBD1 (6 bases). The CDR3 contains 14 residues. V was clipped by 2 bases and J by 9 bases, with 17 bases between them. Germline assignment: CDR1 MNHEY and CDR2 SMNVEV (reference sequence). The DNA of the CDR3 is TGTGCCAGCAGTTTACTTGGTGGGGGCTCGGGGCAGTACTTC. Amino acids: CASSLLGGGSGQYF.

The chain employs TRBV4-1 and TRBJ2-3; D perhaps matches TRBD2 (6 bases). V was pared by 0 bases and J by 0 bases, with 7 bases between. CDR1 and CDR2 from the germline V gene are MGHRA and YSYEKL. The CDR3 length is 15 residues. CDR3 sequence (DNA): TGCGCCAGCAGCCAAGACGGGACTAGCACAGATACGCAGTATTTT. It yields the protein CASSQDGTSTDTQYF.

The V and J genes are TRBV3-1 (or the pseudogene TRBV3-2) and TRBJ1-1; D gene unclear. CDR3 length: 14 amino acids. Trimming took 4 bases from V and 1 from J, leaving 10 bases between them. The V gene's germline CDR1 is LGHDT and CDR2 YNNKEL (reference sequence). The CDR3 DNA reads TGTGCCAGCAGCCCCCTCGCAGGGAACACTGAAGCTTTCTTT. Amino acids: CASSPLAGNTEAFF.

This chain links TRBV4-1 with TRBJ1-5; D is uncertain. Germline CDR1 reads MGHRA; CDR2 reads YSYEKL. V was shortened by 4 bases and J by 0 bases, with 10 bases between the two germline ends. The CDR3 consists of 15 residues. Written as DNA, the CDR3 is TGCGCCAGCAGCCTAGCCTCGGTTAGCAATCAGCCCCAGCATTTT. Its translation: CASSLASVSNQPQHF.

The CDR3 loop reads CAIVQDTEAFF. The CDR3 coding sequence is TGTGCCATCGTACAGGACACTGAAGCTTTCTTT. This rearrangement joins TRBV10-3 to TRBJ1-1, with D perhaps matching TRBD1 (5 bases). V was shortened by 8 bases and J by 3 bases, with 7 bases between the two germline ends. The CDR3 sequence is 11 residues long. Looked up from germline, CDR1 is ENHRY and CDR2 is SYGVKD.

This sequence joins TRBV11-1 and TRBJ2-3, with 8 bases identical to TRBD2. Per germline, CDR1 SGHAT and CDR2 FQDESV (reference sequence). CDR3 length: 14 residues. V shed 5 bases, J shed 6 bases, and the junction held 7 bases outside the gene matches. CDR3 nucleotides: TGTGCCAGCAGCCGGACTAGCCCAACCGATACGCAGTATTTT. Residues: CASSRTSPTDTQYF.

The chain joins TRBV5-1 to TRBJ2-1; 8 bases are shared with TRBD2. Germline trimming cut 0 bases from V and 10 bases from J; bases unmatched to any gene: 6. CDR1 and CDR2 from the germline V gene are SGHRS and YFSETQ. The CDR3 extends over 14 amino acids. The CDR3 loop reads CASSLERLAGEQFF. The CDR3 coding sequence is TGCGCCAGCAGCTTGGAGAGATTAGCGGGAGAGCAGTTCTTC.